This T cell receptor beta chain is drawn from a study of neurological immune-mediated disorders. Study findings and constraints: Private repertoires in all groups were suggested by the absence of shared CDR3 amino acid sequences among expanded clones across subjects.

Regarding this clonotype: The antigen is unknown. A read error may account for a junction end that differs from germline.

This CDR3 has 14 residues. In germline, CDR1 is MGHRA, CDR2 YSYEKL. 5'RACE generated cDNA with 10-nucleotide random UMIs. TCRdb reanalysed the 5' RACE reads using MiXCR and keeps one entry per CDR3 protein. This sample has under 80,000 distinct CDR3 sequences; about 9% occur once, and the top ten carry 1.7%. Sequenced input: PBMCs. This clonotype was sampled from a man aged 50 or older in good health. V gene TRBV4-1 combines with J gene TRBJ1-1; D gene uncertain. The CDR3 region is CTSSQGKVHTEAFF. CDR3 nucleotide sequence: TGCACCAGCAGCCAAGGAAAAGTGCACACTGAAGCTTTCTTT.